The sequence of this TCR beta chain was determined in a study of T cell responses to AZD1222 COVID-19 vaccine. The CDR3 runs 16 residues. CDR1 and CDR2 from the germline V gene are SGHNT and YENEEA. Between the trimmed V and J ends, which lost 5 bases and 8 bases, there was a span of 22 bases. Clones were sequenced by immunoSEQ multiplex PCR, and TCRdb holds only the in-frame ones, with some missing. The table includes approximately 88,000 clones, almost 80% detected once. Here the sequenced sample was peripheral blood, taken on day 0 of AZD1222 vaccination. This clonotype was sampled from an adult in good health. The rearrangement links TRBV11-3 to TRBJ2-1; possible D gene TRBD2, 6 bases. The CDR3 bases are TGTGCCAGCAGCAGAGTCGGGAGTGCCCAGGGTCATGAGCAGTTCTTC. It translates to CASSRVGSAQGHEQFF.